This T cell receptor beta chain is drawn from a study of blood T cell repertoires in COVID-19. Background on the study: In each case, the material was cDNA or gDNA derived from T cells, B-cell-depleted T cells, or PBMCs.

The length of the CDR3 is 13 residues. CDR1 and CDR2 (germline): SGHNT, YENEEA. V lost 4 bases and J lost 3, with 6 bases in between. The assay was immunoSEQ multiplex PCR, and TCRdb's table has in-frame clones only and misses some. This sample has 350,000 or so clones; around 90% occur once, and the top ten carry approximately 18%. This clone has ten or more counts. The same CDR3 also results from other DNA sequences found in this sample. This chain links TRBV11-3 with TRBJ2-2; no firm D call. This sequence originates from a woman younger than 45 who had recovered from COVID-19. The sequenced sample consisted of PBMCs or T cells enriched from blood (not recorded which). The CDR3 loop is CASSSIDTGELFF. CDR3 DNA: TGTGCCAGCAGCTCAATAGACACCGGGGAGCTGTTTTTT. Full variable domain (missing parts from reference TRBV11-3 and TRBJ2-2): EAGVVQSPRYKIIEKKQPVAFWCNPISGHNTLYWYLQNLGQGPELLIRYENEEAVDDSQLPKDRFSAERLKGVDSTLKIQPAELGDSAVYLCASSSIDTGELFFGEGSRLTVL.